Listed below are T cell receptor beta chains from one sample, sequenced in a study of blood T cell repertoires in COVID-19. TCRdb keeps only in-frame clones here, not all; method: immunoSEQ multiplex PCR. Here the sample spans a few hundred thousand clones, roughly 89% being singletons. The sequenced material came from peripheral blood. The receptors were sampled from a woman in her thirties or forties who had recovered from COVID-19. Both conserved end residues are part of each CDR3. D genes are given only for firm matches. Size tells how often a clone was seen (once, few, many) or the class of an expanded clone, and some rows leave it out.

>TRBJ2-3|once|TRBV2|TRBD1
CASTGQGAADTQYF
TGTGCCAGTACGGGACAGGGGGCGGCAGATACGCAGTATTTT
>TRBJ2-1|NA|TRBV9|TRBD2
CASSVLQTSGYNEQFF
TGTGCCAGCAGCGTTCTCCAGACTAGCGGTTACAATGAGCAGTTCTTC
>TRBJ2-3|NA|TRBV6-2/TRBV6-3|TRBD2
CASSYVLRAGSTDTQYF
TGTGCCAGCAGTTACGTGCTTCGAGCGGGAAGCACAGATACGCAGTATTTT
>TRBJ2-3|NA|TRBV28|TRBD1
CASSWGQGVDTQYF
TGTGCCAGCAGTTGGGGACAGGGCGTAGATACGCAGTATTTT
>TRBJ2-7|NA|TRBV28|NA
CASSTYEQYF
TGTGCCAGCAGTACATACGAGCAGTACTTC
>TRBJ2-1|NA|TRBV4-1|NA
CASSQGVTLPGNEQFF
TGCGCCAGCAGCCAAGGTGTCACACTACCCGGCAATGAGCAGTTCTTC
>TRBJ2-5|NA|TRBV3-1/TRBV3-2|NA
CASSLAGETQYF
TGTGCCAGCAGCCTCGCGGGAGAGACCCAGTACTTC
>TRBJ1-2|NA|TRBV3-1/TRBV3-2|NA
CASSRSGSSLNYGYTF
TGTGCCAGCAGCCGTTCGGGGTCCTCTCTAAACTATGGCTACACCTTC
>TRBJ2-7|NA|TRBV27|TRBD2
CASSLSGTTKSYEQYF
TGTGCCAGCAGTTTGTCCGGGACTACCAAATCCTACGAGCAGTACTTC
>TRBJ1-5|NA|TRBV18|TRBD1
CASSPLSLAQGAFQPQHF
TGTGCCAGCTCACCACTCAGTCTCGCACAGGGGGCTTTTCAGCCCCAGCATTTT
>TRBJ2-6|NA|TRBV9|NA
CASSGRDSSSGANVLTF
TGTGCCAGCAGCGGCCGGGACTCCTCCTCTGGGGCCAACGTCCTGACTTTC
>TRBJ1-3|NA|TRBV7-9|NA
CASSLLDASGSGNTIYF
TGTGCCAGCAGCTTGCTTGACGCTTCAGGGTCTGGAAACACCATATATTTT
>TRBJ2-3|NA|TRBV30|TRBD2
CAVTLGAGEEGTQYF
TGTGCCGTAACTTTGGGAGCGGGAGAGGAGGGTACGCAGTATTTT
>TRBJ2-1|NA|TRBV6-1|NA
CASSDPRGEQFF
TGTGCCAGCAGTGACCCTAGGGGGGAGCAGTTCTTC
>TRBJ1-2|NA|TRBV12-3/TRBV12-4|TRBD1
CASSLGQGYGYTF
TGTGCCAGCAGTTTAGGACAGGGCTACGGCTACACCTTC
>TRBJ2-5|NA|TRBV7-9|TRBD1
CASSSRTGAETQYF
TGTGCCAGCAGCTCCAGGACAGGGGCAGAGACCCAGTACTTC
>TRBJ2-1|NA|TRBV12-3/TRBV12-4|TRBD1
CASSKGQGNEQFF
TGTGCCAGCAGTAAGGGACAGGGGAATGAGCAGTTCTTC
>TRBJ1-3|NA|TRBV28|TRBD1
CASSVTGPGNTIYF
TGTGCCAGCAGTGTGACAGGGCCCGGAAACACCATATATTTT
>TRBJ1-3|few|TRBV7-9|NA
CASSLQDSGNTIYF
TGTGCCAGCAGCCTTCAGGACTCTGGAAACACCATATATTTT
>TRBJ2-6|NA|TRBV19|TRBD1
CASSKRDRGSGANVLTF
TGTGCCAGTAGCAAACGGGACAGGGGGTCTGGGGCCAACGTCCTGACTTTC
>TRBJ1-1|NA|TRBV10-3|NA
CAISAERGEAFF
TGTGCCATCAGTGCGGAAAGAGGTGAAGCTTTCTTT
>TRBJ2-2|NA|TRBV24-1|NA
CATLWGRDNYNTGELFF
TGTGCCACCTTATGGGGCAGAGACAATTACAACACCGGGGAGCTGTTTTTT
>TRBJ1-5|NA|TRBV2|NA
CASSAGSDQPQHF
TGTGCCAGCAGTGCGGGGTCAGATCAGCCCCAGCATTTT
>TRBJ1-4|NA|TRBV28|TRBD1
CASSEFTQGDEKLFF
TGTGCCAGCAGCGAGTTTACCCAGGGGGATGAAAAACTGTTTTTT
>TRBJ2-2|once|TRBV10-3|TRBD2
CATTSGRVDTGELFF
TGTGCCACGACTAGCGGGAGGGTTGACACCGGGGAGCTGTTTTTT
>TRBJ1-4|NA|TRBV7-9|NA
CASSLGTRTNEKLFF
TGTGCCAGCAGCTTGGGGACAAGAACTAATGAAAAACTGTTTTTT
>TRBJ2-1|NA|TRBV27|TRBD2
CASRREPLAGAYNEQFF
TGTGCCAGCAGGAGAGAACCACTAGCGGGAGCGTACAATGAGCAGTTCTTC
>TRBJ2-7|NA|TRBV7-6|TRBD1
CASSRGSGGISYEQYF
TGTGCCAGCAGCCGCGGGTCAGGGGGAATTTCCTACGAGCAGTACTTC
>TRBJ1-5|NA|TRBV19|NA
CASSILGSANQPQHF
TGTGCCAGTAGTATCCTGGGTAGCGCCAATCAGCCCCAGCATTTT
>TRBJ1-2|NA|TRBV18|NA
CASSFAENYGYTF
TGTGCCAGCTCATTTGCAGAAAACTATGGCTACACCTTC
>TRBJ2-7|NA|TRBV3-1/TRBV3-2|TRBD2
CASSLRPGLAGSYEQYF
TGTGCCAGCAGCCTCCGACCGGGACTAGCGGGGTCCTACGAGCAGTACTTC
>TRBJ1-6|NA|TRBV28|TRBD1
CASSLSGTGTNNSPLHF
TGTGCCAGCAGTCTAAGCGGGACAGGGACAAATAATTCACCCCTCCACTTT
>TRBJ2-3|NA|TRBV29-1|TRBD2
CSARLASVTDTQYF
TGCAGCGCCCGACTAGCGAGTGTCACAGATACGCAGTATTTT
>TRBJ2-7|NA|TRBV5-4|TRBD2
CASSLSGLAGSAYEQYF
TGTGCCAGCAGCTTGTCGGGACTAGCGGGGTCGGCCTACGAGCAGTACTTC
>TRBJ1-5|many|TRBV23-1|NA
CASSQYFYSFLVGGGDSLPQHF
TGCGCCAGCAGTCAATATTTCTACTCCTTTCTCGTAGGGGGTGGGGATAGCCTGCCCCAGCATTTT
>TRBJ1-1|NA|TRBV4-1|NA
CASRYAGSARSTEAFF
TGCGCCAGCAGATACGCCGGGTCAGCCAGATCCACTGAAGCTTTCTTT
>TRBJ2-7|once|TRBV7-9|NA
CASRGRGAYEQYF
TGTGCCAGCCGAGGACGGGGAGCCTACGAGCAGTACTTC
>TRBJ1-2|NA|TRBV2|TRBD1
CASSGRTGGDYGYTF
TGTGCCAGCAGTGGAAGGACAGGGGGCGACTATGGCTACACCTTC
>TRBJ2-3|NA|TRBV13|NA
CASRSLSTDTQYF
TGTGCCAGCAGATCTCTTAGCACAGATACGCAGTATTTT
>TRBJ1-4|NA|TRBV19|NA
CASSILPPSYNEKLFF
TGTGCCAGTAGTATCCTCCCCCCCAGTTATAATGAAAAACTGTTTTTT
>TRBJ2-1|NA|TRBV3-1/TRBV3-2|TRBD2
CASSQGLAGRYEQFF
TGTGCCAGCAGCCAGGGACTAGCGGGAAGGTATGAGCAGTTCTTC
>TRBJ1-2|NA|TRBV28|TRBD1
CASSLDQGAYGYTF
TGTGCCAGCAGTTTAGATCAGGGGGCCTATGGCTACACCTTC
>TRBJ2-6|NA|TRBV5-6|TRBD1
CASSFFGTGLPGANVLTF
TGTGCCAGCAGCTTTTTCGGGACAGGGCTTCCTGGGGCCAACGTCCTGACTTTC
>TRBJ2-1|NA|TRBV4-2|NA
CASSQVSFDSGYNEQFF
TGTGCCAGCAGCCAAGTCTCGTTTGATAGCGGCTACAATGAGCAGTTCTTC
>TRBJ2-1|NA|TRBV3-1/TRBV3-2|TRBD2
CASSQSLSGSSYNEQFF
TGTGCCAGCAGCCAATCTCTGAGCGGGAGCTCCTACAATGAGCAGTTCTTC
>TRBJ2-3|NA|TRBV28|NA
CASRSVTDTQYF
TGTGCCAGCAGATCAGTCACAGATACGCAGTATTTT
>TRBJ1-5|NA|TRBV15|NA
CATSRDRASNQPQHF
TGTGCCACCAGCAGAGACAGGGCCAGCAATCAGCCCCAGCATTTT
>TRBJ2-5|NA|TRBV28|NA
CASSLRREAVTQYF
TGTGCCAGCAGTTTAAGAAGGGAGGCGGTGACCCAGTACTTC
>TRBJ1-3|NA|TRBV7-2|TRBD1
CASSLDPTGIGNTIYF
TGTGCCAGCAGCTTAGATCCGACAGGGATTGGAAACACCATATATTTT
>TRBJ2-3|NA|TRBV4-3|TRBD2
CASSQDGGGGTDTQYF
TGCGCCAGCAGCCAAGATGGGGGAGGGGGCACAGATACGCAGTATTTT
>TRBJ2-5|NA|TRBV20-1|NA
CSVESQETQYF
TGCAGTGTAGAGTCCCAAGAGACCCAGTACTTC
>TRBJ1-3|NA|TRBV5-6|NA
CASSLMESSGNTIYF
TGTGCCAGCAGCTTGATGGAGAGCTCTGGAAACACCATATATTTT